This T cell receptor beta chain was captured by sequencing in a study of CD8 T cells in Susac syndrome. Sequencing of TCR beta was carried out in blood CD8+ and CD4+ T cells. Both CD4+ and CD8+ T cells were negatively isolated, and TEMRA cells underwent FACS enrichment. Reverse transcription of about 0.45 to 1 ug RNA used random hexamers. Multiplex immunoSEQ PCR targeted 54 Vbeta and 13 Jbeta TCR beta segments. TCRdb re-analysed the immunoSEQ multiplex PCR reads in MiXCR, keeping a single row per CDR3 protein. The sample consists of about 150,000 distinct CDR3 sequences, roughly 92% of them appearing once. V lost 4 bases, J lost 7 bases, and 14 bases stayed unmatched. The CDR3 loop spans 16 amino acids. The germline gives CDR1 MGHDK, CDR2 SYGVNS.

The J gene is TRBJ1-2, the V gene TRBV25-1; 8 bases fit TRBD1. Material: CD4+ T cells from PBMCs. The receptor was isolated from a human donor with multiple sclerosis. CDR3 amino acids: CASSAPGGVGGLGYTF. CDR3 sequence (DNA): TGTGCCAGCAGTGCGCCAGGGGGCGTAGGGGGGCTTGGCTACACCTTC.